A single sample gave rise to the 11 T cell receptor beta chains below, sequenced in a study of beta chain features in type 1 diabetes. All of the isolated RNA was reverse transcribed, so expressed TCRB transcripts were sequenced. Repertoires were generated with immunoSEQ multiplex PCR, while TCRdb's copy carries only in-frame clones and drops some. The data contain 200,000 to 250,000 clones, 68% of them singletons. The specimen was naive CD4+ T cells from blood. These receptors were taken from a man aged 30 to 39 in good health.

The CDR3 DNA reads as TGTGCCATCAGTGATTATAGACTAGCGGGAGGATTCTACAATGAGCAGTTCTTC. It encodes CAISDYRLAGGFYNEQFF. V gene TRBV10-3 combines with J gene TRBJ2-1, with TRBD2 matching over 13 bases. The junction had 8 bases not matched to a gene; V was cut back by 3 bases and J by 3 bases. The CDR3 spans 18 residues. Germline assignment: CDR1 ENHRY and CDR2 SYGVKD.

V usage is TRBV30 and J usage is TRBJ2-5, with TRBD2 matching 13 bases. The CDR3 contains 13 residues. Trimming took 5 bases from V and 4 from J; bases not matched to a gene: 1. The germline gives CDR1 GTSNPN, CDR2 SVGIG (reference sequence). In DNA, the CDR3 is TGTGCCTGGGGACTAGCGGGAGCAGAGACCCAGTACTTC. This codes for CAWGLAGAETQYF.

The chain joins TRBV29-1 to TRBJ2-7, with D perhaps TRBD2 (5 bases). The V end was cut by 5 bases, the J end by 0 bases, with 8 bases between. The germline V gene has CDR1 SQVTM and CDR2 ANQGSEA. The CDR3 contains 12 residues. CDR3 sequence: CSVQRNSYEQYF. The DNA of the CDR3 is TGCAGCGTTCAGCGGAACTCCTACGAGCAGTACTTC.

The gene calls are TRBV6-5 and TRBJ1-6; 9 bases match TRBD1. The germline CDR1 and CDR2 sequences are MNHEY and SVGAGI. The CDR3 totals 15 residues. V was pared by 4 bases and J by 11 bases, with 9 bases of the junction left unmatched. CDR3 coding DNA: TGTGCCAGCAGTTCTCATGGGGGGACAGGGACACCCCTCCACTTT. This gives the protein CASSSHGGTGTPLHF.

The chain uses TRBV7-2 and TRBJ2-3; D is possibly TRBD1 or TRBD2 (5 bases each). V was shortened by 5 bases and J by 2 bases, with 11 bases between the two germline ends. CDR3 length equals 14 residues. Per germline, CDR1 SGHTA and CDR2 FQGNSA. This chain's CDR3 is CASSLGPITDTQYF. CDR3 DNA sequence: TGTGCCAGCAGCCTGGGACCAATCACAGATACGCAGTATTTT.

The chain has TRBV21-1 and TRBJ1-2; the table's D gene call, TRBD1, was not cross checked with the DNA. TRBV21-1 is listed as a pseudogene. The CDR3 has 15 amino acids. CDR3 DNA: TGTGCCAGCAGCACCCAACAGGGGATGAAATATGGCTACACCTTC. It codes for CASSTQQGMKYGYTF.

V and J are TRBV5-5 and TRBJ2-6, with a tentative D call TRBD2 (6 bases). The CDR3 loop spans 16 amino acids. Germline loops: CDR1 SGHKS, CDR2 YYEKEE (reference sequence). V shed 4 bases and J shed 0 bases, with 11 bases lying between them. CDR3 region: CASSPVGSSGANVLTF. DNA of the CDR3: TGTGCCAGCAGCCCGGTCGGGAGCTCTGGGGCCAACGTCCTGACTTTC.

Of note for this clone: Mismatch with germline at one junction end may stem from a read error. The rearrangement links TRBV2 to TRBJ2-3, with a weak D call TRBD2 (6 bases). The CDR3 spans 16 residues. The germline V gene encodes CDR1 SNHLY and CDR2 FYNNEI. The CDR3 DNA reads as TGTGCCAGCAGGCTCGGGGCTAGCGAGAGCAAAGATACGCAGTATTTT. It encodes CASRLGASESKDTQYF.

The chain carries TRBV7-9 and TRBJ1-5; no firm D call. The germline V gene has CDR1 SEHNR and CDR2 FQNEAQ (reference sequence). V shed 5 bases and J shed 2 bases, with 7 bases lying between them. This CDR3 region has 13 residues. In DNA, the CDR3 is TGTGCCAGCAGCCCTGGTGGCAATCAGCCCCAGCATTTT. It encodes CASSPGGNQPQHF.

In DNA form, the CDR3 reads TGTGCCAGCAGCAGGACCCATTCGAGGGAAAAACTGTTTTTT. As protein: CASSRTHSREKLFF. The rearrangement joins TRBV14 to TRBJ1-4; D is unclear. Trimming stripped 5 bases from V and 8 bases from J, with 15 bases between. This CDR3 region has 14 residues. From germline, CDR1 is SGHDN and CDR2 FVKESK.

The V call is TRBV29-1, the J call TRBJ1-1; D gene unclear. The germline V and J ends were trimmed by 4 bases and 2 bases, with 17 bases remaining between them. Germline CDR1 and CDR2: SQVTM and ANQGSEA. This CDR3 contains 15 residues. The CDR3 region is CSVVWAVFSNTEAFF. The DNA of the CDR3 is TGCAGCGTTGTATGGGCAGTATTTAGTAACACTGAAGCTTTCTTT.